Listed below are T cell receptor beta chains from one sample, sequenced in a study of blood T cell repertoires in COVID-19. Sequencing was performed with immunoSEQ multiplex PCR; in TCRdb, only in-frame clones are kept and a portion is missing. The sample yields around 220,000 clones, roughly nine tenths seen once. Input material: peripheral blood. Receptor source: a woman aged 45 to 65 with acute or convalescent COVID-19. The CDR3 runs from the conserved cysteine through the conserved F or W. The D gene is left open where the match is weak. Some rows mark clone size as missing; the rest say once, few, many or name a class of expanded clone.

size: .
V: TRBV7-6
length: 15
J: TRBJ2-5
D: .
DNA: TGTGCCAGCAGCTTATCTCCGGAGTCCCCTGAGACCCAGTACTTC
CDR3: CASSLSPESPETQYF

size: .
V: TRBV11-2
length: 14
J: TRBJ2-2
D: TRBD1
DNA: TGTGCCAGCAGCCCGGAACAGGGGTGGGGGGAGCTGTTTTTT
CDR3: CASSPEQGWGELFF

size: .
V: TRBV18
length: 14
J: TRBJ2-3
D: TRBD2
DNA: TGTGCCAGCTCACCGGGACTAGATGTGGATACGCAGTATTTT
CDR3: CASSPGLDVDTQYF

size: .
V: TRBV4-1
length: 15
J: TRBJ1-1
D: .
DNA: TGCGCCAGCAGCCCCCTTGAGGGTTGGGACACTGAAGCTTTCTTT
CDR3: CASSPLEGWDTEAFF

size: .
V: TRBV19
length: 15
J: TRBJ2-7
D: TRBD2
DNA: TGTGCCAGTAGAGAGAGGACTAGCGGAACCTACGAGCAGTACTTC
CDR3: CASRERTSGTYEQYF

size: .
V: TRBV11-3
length: 15
J: TRBJ2-5
D: TRBD2
DNA: TGTGCCAGCAGCCAGGGACTAGCGGGACAAGAGACCCAGTACTTC
CDR3: CASSQGLAGQETQYF

size: .
V: TRBV18
length: 18
J: TRBJ2-6
D: .
DNA: TGTGCCAGCTCGCAATTTCCGGGACACGAGTCCGGGGCCAACGTCCTGACTTTC
CDR3: CASSQFPGHESGANVLTF

size: .
V: TRBV29-1
length: 13
J: TRBJ1-4
D: TRBD1
DNA: TGCAGCGCTAACAGGGGTCCTAATGAAAAACTGTTTTTT
CDR3: CSANRGPNEKLFF

size: .
V: TRBV13
length: 15
J: TRBJ2-5
D: .
DNA: TGTGCCAGCAGCCAAAGGAACGCGGGGCGAGAGACCCAGTACTTC
CDR3: CASSQRNAGRETQYF

size: .
V: TRBV7-9
length: 16
J: TRBJ2-3
D: TRBD2
DNA: TGTGCCAGCAGCTTTCCGGCGGGAGGGGCCACAGATACGCAGTATTTT
CDR3: CASSFPAGGATDTQYF

size: .
V: TRBV7-9
length: 15
J: TRBJ1-1
D: .
DNA: TGTGCCAGCAGCTTACAGGGACAACTGAACACTGAAGCTTTCTTT
CDR3: CASSLQGQLNTEAFF

size: .
V: TRBV9
length: 16
J: TRBJ2-1
D: TRBD2
DNA: TGTGCCAGCAGCGTATTAGCGGGAGTGTCCTACAATGAGCAGTTCTTC
CDR3: CASSVLAGVSYNEQFF

size: .
V: TRBV24-1
length: 12
J: TRBJ1-1
D: TRBD1
DNA: TGTGCCACCAGTGACCGACAGGGAAGGGCTTTCTTT
CDR3: CATSDRQGRAFF

size: many
V: TRBV10-2
length: 16
J: TRBJ2-5
D: TRBD1
DNA: TGCGCCAGCAGTGAGCCCGGGACAGTGAACCAAGAGACCCAGTACTTC
CDR3: CASSEPGTVNQETQYF

size: .
V: TRBV5-1
length: 15
J: TRBJ2-1
D: TRBD2
DNA: TGCGCCAGCAGCGCCGGGACTAGCGGAACCAATGAGCAGTTCTTC
CDR3: CASSAGTSGTNEQFF

size: .
V: TRBV6-2/TRBV6-3
length: 15
J: TRBJ1-6
D: TRBD1
DNA: TGTGCCAGCAGTTGGACAGGGATAAATAATTCACCCCTCCACTTT
CDR3: CASSWTGINNSPLHF

size: .
V: TRBV19
length: 14
J: TRBJ2-3
D: .
DNA: TGTGCCAGTAGTATGGAGACTAGCACAGATACGCAGTATTTT
CDR3: CASSMETSTDTQYF

size: .
V: TRBV6-6
length: 15
J: TRBJ1-5
D: TRBD1
DNA: TGTGCCAGCCGCCGACAGGGGGGGGGCAATCAGCCCCAGCATTTT
CDR3: CASRRQGGGNQPQHF

size: .
V: TRBV10-3
length: 15
J: TRBJ1-4
D: TRBD1
DNA: TGTGCCATCAGTCGGGACAGGGGTACGGATGAAAAACTGTTTTTT
CDR3: CAISRDRGTDEKLFF

size: .
V: TRBV27
length: 13
J: TRBJ2-2
D: .
DNA: TGTGCCAGCAGATTCCCTCTCACCGGGGAGCTGTTTTTT
CDR3: CASRFPLTGELFF

size: .
V: TRBV5-1
length: 13
J: TRBJ2-5
D: TRBD1
DNA: TGCGCCAGCAGCTGGGACAGAGGAGAGACCCAGTACTTC
CDR3: CASSWDRGETQYF

size: .
V: TRBV6-2/TRBV6-3
length: 15
J: TRBJ2-1
D: TRBD2
DNA: TGTGCCAGCAGTTACTATAGCGGGGAGGGGAATGAGCAGTTCTTC
CDR3: CASSYYSGEGNEQFF

size: once
V: TRBV12-3/TRBV12-4
length: 13
J: TRBJ2-5
D: .
DNA: TGTGCCAGCAGTTTAGCGGAGCAAGAGACCCAGTACTTC
CDR3: CASSLAEQETQYF

size: .
V: TRBV6-5
length: 15
J: TRBJ2-4
D: .
DNA: TGTGCCAGCAGTTACTTGGGGGCGCTCGGAAACATTCAGTACTTC
CDR3: CASSYLGALGNIQYF

size: .
V: TRBV7-2
length: 17
J: TRBJ2-6
D: TRBD2
DNA: TGTGCCAGCAGCCCACGGGGGGGCGGGACTGGGGCCAACGTCCTGACTTTC
CDR3: CASSPRGGGTGANVLTF

size: .
V: TRBV5-1
length: 14
J: TRBJ2-5
D: TRBD1
DNA: TGCGCCAGCAGCTACGGACAGGGAGGAGAGACCCAGTACTTC
CDR3: CASSYGQGGETQYF

size: .
V: TRBV7-2
length: 13
J: TRBJ2-7
D: TRBD2
DNA: TGTGCCAGCAGGCCTAGCGGGAGGTACGAGCAGTACTTC
CDR3: CASRPSGRYEQYF

size: .
V: TRBV19
length: 13
J: TRBJ1-4
D: TRBD1
DNA: TGTGCCACCAACCCGACAGGGGGCGGAAAACTGTTTTTT
CDR3: CATNPTGGGKLFF

size: .
V: TRBV11-2
length: 14
J: TRBJ2-2
D: .
DNA: TGTGCCAGCAGCTTATCTCCTAGGGGCGGGGAGCTGTTTTTT
CDR3: CASSLSPRGGELFF

size: .
V: TRBV30
length: 12
J: TRBJ2-3
D: .
DNA: TGTGCCTGGAGTGTAGGGGTAGGTACGCAGTATTTT
CDR3: CAWSVGVGTQYF

size: once
V: TRBV7-9
length: 15
J: TRBJ1-1
D: .
DNA: TGTGCCAGCAGCTCTAGGACAGCAGTATACACTGAAGCTTTCTTT
CDR3: CASSSRTAVYTEAFF

size: .
V: TRBV5-1
length: 13
J: TRBJ2-3
D: .
DNA: TGCGCCAGCAGCTTGGGACAAACAGATACGCAGTATTTT
CDR3: CASSLGQTDTQYF

size: .
V: TRBV18
length: 15
J: TRBJ2-7
D: TRBD1
DNA: TGTGCCAGCTCACCAGGACAGGGGATCCCCTACGAGCAGTACTTC
CDR3: CASSPGQGIPYEQYF

size: once
V: TRBV11-1
length: 14
J: TRBJ2-5
D: .
DNA: TGTGCCAGCAGCTCGGTGGGCCGGGGAGAGACCCAGTACTTC
CDR3: CASSSVGRGETQYF

size: .
V: TRBV6-2/TRBV6-3
length: 15
J: TRBJ2-7
D: TRBD2
DNA: TGTGCCAGCAGTCAGACTAGCGGGAAATCCTACGAGCAGTACTTC
CDR3: CASSQTSGKSYEQYF

size: .
V: TRBV2
length: 13
J: TRBJ2-1
D: .
DNA: TGTGCCAGCAGGGAGGGCCGAAGTGGTGAGCAGTTCTTC
CDR3: CASREGRSGEQFF

size: .
V: TRBV10-3
length: 17
J: TRBJ2-2
D: .
DNA: TGTGCCATCAGTGAGTCTAATACAGGGTTGTACACCGGGGAGCTGTTTTTT
CDR3: CAISESNTGLYTGELFF

size: .
V: TRBV18
length: 15
J: TRBJ2-5
D: .
DNA: TGTGCCAGCTCACCAACCGGGGTAGCTTATGAGACCCAGTACTTC
CDR3: CASSPTGVAYETQYF

size: once
V: TRBV4-3
length: 15
J: TRBJ1-2
D: TRBD1
DNA: TGCGCCAGCAGCCAAGGGACAGGGGGACGTTATGGCTACACCTTC
CDR3: CASSQGTGGRYGYTF

size: .
V: TRBV30
length: 14
J: TRBJ2-7
D: TRBD1
DNA: TGTGCCTGGAGTGGTGGACAGGGACTCTACGAGCAGTACTTC
CDR3: CAWSGGQGLYEQYF

size: .
V: TRBV12-3/TRBV12-4
length: 13
J: TRBJ2-7
D: TRBD1
DNA: TGTGCCAGCTTTAGACAGGGTCTCTACGAGCAGTACTTC
CDR3: CASFRQGLYEQYF

size: .
V: TRBV5-1
length: 17
J: TRBJ2-5
D: TRBD1
DNA: TGCGCCAGCAGCTTGGTCTCTGGGACAGGTTTTGAGAAGACCCAGTACTTC
CDR3: CASSLVSGTGFEKTQYF

size: .
V: TRBV6-5
length: 15
J: TRBJ1-2
D: TRBD1
DNA: TGTGCCAGCAGTTACTCCGCGGGACAGATCTATGGCTACACCTTC
CDR3: CASSYSAGQIYGYTF

size: .
V: TRBV19
length: 15
J: TRBJ2-4
D: .
DNA: TGTGCCAGTAGTATTCGGGGGGCAGGGGAAGTCATTCAGTACTTC
CDR3: CASSIRGAGEVIQYF

size: .
V: TRBV6-5
length: 11
J: TRBJ2-7
D: .
DNA: TGTGCCAGCAGCCGGGGCTACGAGCAGTACTTC
CDR3: CASSRGYEQYF

size: .
V: TRBV19
length: 11
J: TRBJ2-5
D: .
DNA: TGTGCCAGTAGTATCAGAGAGACCCAGTACTTC
CDR3: CASSIRETQYF

size: .
V: TRBV5-1
length: 15
J: TRBJ1-1
D: TRBD1
DNA: TGCGCCAGCAGCTTAACCACAGGGGGCTTCACTGAAGCTTTCTTT
CDR3: CASSLTTGGFTEAFF

size: .
V: TRBV21-1
length: 8
J: TRBJ1-2
D: .
DNA: TGTGCCAGCAGCTCAGGGTCCTTC
CDR3: CASSSGSF

size: .
V: TRBV10-2
length: 14
J: TRBJ2-5
D: TRBD2
DNA: TGCGCCAGCAGGGATAGCGGGGGTTGGGAGACCCAGTACTTC
CDR3: CASRDSGGWETQYF